What follows describes a single T cell receptor (beta chain). The data were obtained in a study of shared clonotypes between healthy human individuals. Study-level background: Every donor yielded three CD4 naive, three CD4 memory, two CD8 naive and one CD8 memory plate.

Libraries were prepared by immunoSEQ multiplex PCR; TCRdb keeps only in-frame clonotypes and omits some of them. Altogether just over 2,000,000 clones are present, roughly 94% being singletons, with the ten largest covering about 0.13%. Material: naive CD4+ T cells sorted from blood. Subset: CD45RA+ positively selected. The clonotype originates from a man between 18 and 35 years old in good health.

In nucleotides, the CDR3 is TGTGCCAGCAGCTTAATTTCTCCGGACACCAAAGGGGACATTCAGTACTTC. This gives the protein CASSLISPDTKGDIQYF. V and J are TRBV7-9 and TRBJ2-4; TRBD1 is a possible D gene (5 bases). The CDR3 is 17 residues long. Germline V gene data show CDR1 as SEHNR and CDR2 as FQNEAQ (reference sequence). V dropped 2 bases and J dropped 8 bases, with 22 bases sitting between them.